This TCR beta chain is drawn from a study of patients and donors after allogeneic stem cell transplantation. The CDR3 contains 14 residues. Germline V lookup: CDR1 DFQATT, CDR2 SNEGSKA (reference sequence). V lost 6 bases and J lost 7, with 19 bases in between. Each CDR3 protein gets one entry after TCRdb re-called the RT-PCR reads with MiXCR. The sample yields 150,000 or so distinct CDR3 sequences, 20% to 25% seen once. This clonotype was detected many times. This clonotype was sampled from a human donor who was either an allogeneic HSCT recipient or a stem cell or donor lymphocyte infusion donor (not recorded which). It is not recorded whose cells these are; they may come from a transplant donor. The specimen sequenced was blood, either unsorted or a sorted T cell fraction (not recorded which). J is TRBJ1-5 and V is TRBV20-1; possibly TRBD1 for D (5 bases). The CDR3 is CSASGVGARQPQHF. In nucleotides, the CDR3 is TGCAGTGCGAGCGGGGTCGGGGCGAGACAGCCCCAGCATTTT.